This T cell receptor beta chain was observed in a study of blood T cell repertoires in COVID-19. The CDR3 runs 15 residues. The germline V gene has CDR1 MNHNY and CDR2 SVGAGI (reference sequence). Trimming removed 6 bases from V and 6 bases from J; junction bases left unmatched: 3. Original methodology: Reference gene primer amplification yielded estimated nucleated cell counts. This table comes from immunoSEQ multiplex PCR, and its TCRdb copy is limited to in-frame clones, with some not included. Clone size and the V and J calls come from that table; the DNA yielded D and trimming. The sample yields around 33,000 clones, about nine tenths seen once.

The source of this sequence is an older man with acute or convalescent COVID-19. The sample consisted of peripheral blood. This chain joins TRBV6-6 and TRBJ2-1; 15 bases match TRBD2. CDR3 bases: TGTGCCAGCAGCAGGACTAGCGGGGGGGTCAATGAGCAGTTCTTC. This sequence encodes CASSRTSGGVNEQFF.